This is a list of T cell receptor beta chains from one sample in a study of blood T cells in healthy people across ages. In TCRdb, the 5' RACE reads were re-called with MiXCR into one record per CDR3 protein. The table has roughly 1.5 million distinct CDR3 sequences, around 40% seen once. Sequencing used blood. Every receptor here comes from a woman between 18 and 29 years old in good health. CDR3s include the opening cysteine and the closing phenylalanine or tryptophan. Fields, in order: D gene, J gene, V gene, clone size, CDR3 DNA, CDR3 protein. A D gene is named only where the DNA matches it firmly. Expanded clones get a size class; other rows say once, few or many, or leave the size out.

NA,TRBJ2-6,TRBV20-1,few,TGCAGTGCTAGCGACGGAGGAGTCTCTGGGGCCAACGTCCTGACTTTC,CSASDGGVSGANVLTF
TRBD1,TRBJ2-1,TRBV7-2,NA,TGTGCCAGCAGCTTCCGTACAGGGGGCCTCGACAATGAGCAGTTCTTC,CASSFRTGGLDNEQFF
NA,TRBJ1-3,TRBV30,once,TGTGCCTGGAGTGTACTGGACACCATATATTTT,CAWSVLDTIYF
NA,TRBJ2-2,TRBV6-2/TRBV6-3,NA,TGTGCCAGCAGTTACGGCACTAACCGCGGGGAGCTGTTTTTT,CASSYGTNRGELFF
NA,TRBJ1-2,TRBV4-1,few,TGCGCCAGCAGCCAACTAGGGAACTATGGCTACACCTTC,CASSQLGNYGYTF
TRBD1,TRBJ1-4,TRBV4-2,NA,TGTGCCAGCAGCCAAGCGGGGGGACAGGCCTCTGAAAAACTGTTTTTT,CASSQAGGQASEKLFF
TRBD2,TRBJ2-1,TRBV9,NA,TGTGCCAGCAGCGTAGGGTCCGGGGGGAACCACAATGAGCAGTTCTTC,CASSVGSGGNHNEQFF
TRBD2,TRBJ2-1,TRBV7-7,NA,TGTGCTAGCAGCTTAGACACAGCGGGGTTGGCTGAGCAGTTCTTC,CASSLDTAGLAEQFF
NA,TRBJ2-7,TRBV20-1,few,TGCAGTGCACGAAACAAGGATCTCATCCACGAGCAGTACTTC,CSARNKDLIHEQYF
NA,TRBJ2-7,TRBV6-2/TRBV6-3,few,TGTGCCAGCAGTTACTCCCAGGGGAGACAGTCCTACGAGCAGTACTTC,CASSYSQGRQSYEQYF
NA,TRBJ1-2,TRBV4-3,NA,TGCGCCAGCAGCCAAGGGGTTACACGAGCTTCTAACTATGGCTACACCTTC,CASSQGVTRASNYGYTF
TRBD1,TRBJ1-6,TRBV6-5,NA,TGTGCCAGCAGTTACTCGCCAGGGGGAAATTCACCCCTCCACTTT,CASSYSPGGNSPLHF
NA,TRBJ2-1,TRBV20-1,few,TGCAGTGCTAGAGGGAATCGGGCTTACAATGAGCAGTTCTTC,CSARGNRAYNEQFF
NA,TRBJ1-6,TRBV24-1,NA,TGTGCCACCAGTGATAAGGGGGACAAACGTAATTCACCCCTCCACTTT,CATSDKGDKRNSPLHF
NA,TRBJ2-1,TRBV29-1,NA,TGCGGCGCGAGGGGCCAAACACACTCCTACAATGAGCAGTTCTTC,CGARGQTHSYNEQFF
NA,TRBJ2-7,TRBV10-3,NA,TGTGCCATCAGTGAACATTCGGACGGCCGGGCTCAGTACTTC,CAISEHSDGRAQYF
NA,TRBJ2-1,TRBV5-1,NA,TGCGCCAGCAGCTTGGAGCGGTTCAGGGAGCAGTTCTTC,CASSLERFREQFF
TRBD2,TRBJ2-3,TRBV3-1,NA,TGTGCCAGCAGCCGCCTGGGGGGGGTTAGCACAGATACGCAGTATTTT,CASSRLGGVSTDTQYF
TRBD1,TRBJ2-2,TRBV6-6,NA,TGTGCCAGCAGTTACAGGACAGGGGCCGGGGAGCTGTTTTTT,CASSYRTGAGELFF
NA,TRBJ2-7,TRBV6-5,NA,TGTGCCAGCAGTTACCGGGACACCGGTTACTACGAGCAGTACTTC,CASSYRDTGYYEQYF
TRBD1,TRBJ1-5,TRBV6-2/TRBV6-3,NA,TGTGCCAGCAGTCGGGACAGGGCTTCGAGTCAGCCCCAGCATTTT,CASSRDRASSQPQHF